This T cell receptor beta chain stems from a study of shared clonotypes between healthy human individuals. Germline V gives CDR1 MGHRA, CDR2 YSYEKL. V was trimmed by 5 bases and J by 6 bases, leaving 19 bases between them. This CDR3 comprises 16 residues. TCRdb's copy holds only in-frame clones and misses some; the assay was immunoSEQ multiplex PCR. The profile shows roughly 2.5 million clones, approximately 94% of them singletons. The sample was naive CD4+ T cells sorted from blood. Subset specified: CD45RA+ positively selected. The chain links TRBV4-1 to TRBJ2-2, with D tentatively TRBD1 (6 bases). The receptor was isolated from a man aged 18 to 29 in good health. CDR3 in amino acids: CASSSLISPGAGELFF. The CDR3 DNA is TGCGCCAGCAGCTCCCTAATTAGTCCAGGGGCCGGGGAGCTGTTTTTT.